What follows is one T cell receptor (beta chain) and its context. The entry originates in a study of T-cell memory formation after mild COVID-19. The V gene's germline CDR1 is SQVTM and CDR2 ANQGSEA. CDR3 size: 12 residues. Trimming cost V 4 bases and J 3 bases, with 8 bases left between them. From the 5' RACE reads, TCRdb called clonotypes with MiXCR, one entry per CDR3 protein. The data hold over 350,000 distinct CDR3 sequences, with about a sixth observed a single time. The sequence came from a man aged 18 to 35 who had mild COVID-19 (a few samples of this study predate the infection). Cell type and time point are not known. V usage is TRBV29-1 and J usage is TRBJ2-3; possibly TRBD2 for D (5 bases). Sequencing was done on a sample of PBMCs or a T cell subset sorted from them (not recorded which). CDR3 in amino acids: CSVGLATDTQYF. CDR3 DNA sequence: TGCAGCGTTGGTCTAGCTACAGATACGCAGTATTTT.